The 7 T cell receptor beta chains below all came from one sample that was sequenced in a study of T cells in Graves' hyperthyroidism and ophthalmopathy. Amplification yielded TCR beta CDR3 regions, with RNA transcripts as the source. The HTBI primer set was used in a first-round RT-PCR of the TCR CDR3. TCRdb independently ran MiXCR on the multiplex PCR reads; one entry per CDR3 protein. Of roughly 200,000 distinct CDR3 sequences in the sample, roughly 18% are singletons; the top ten hold roughly two fifths. The sample taken for sequencing was blood. All receptors come from a man aged 35-49 years with Graves' hyperthyroidism.

The count of this clonotype is one. This chain links TRBV28 with TRBJ2-6; 8 bases align to TRBD1. The CDR3 covers 15 residues. Germline V gives CDR1 MDHEN, CDR2 SYDVKM. With 11 bases clipped from V and 0 bases from J, the junction kept 6 bases outside the gene matches. The CDR3 DNA reads as TGTGCCGCCGCAGGGGGCAGCTCTGGGGCCAACGTCCTGACTTTC. Translation: CAAAGGSSGANVLTF.

The V call is TRBV20-1, the J call TRBJ1-4; 7 bases are a match to TRBD1. Germline V lookup: CDR1 DFQATT, CDR2 SNEGSKA (reference sequence). The length of the CDR3 is 17 residues. Unmatched junction bases numbered 13, after V lost 1 base and J lost 5 bases. In nucleotides, the CDR3 is TGCAGTGCTAGAGGACAGGGAGCGGGGATTAGCAATGAAAAACTGTTTTTT. This sequence encodes CSARGQGAGISNEKLFF.

Ten or more counts support this clonotype. The V call is TRBV20-1, the J call TRBJ2-5; no clear D gene. Germline CDR1 reads DFQATT; CDR2 reads SNEGSKA (reference sequence). Trimming left V 5 bases short and J 4 bases short, with 14 bases between. The CDR3 has 13 amino acids. DNA for the CDR3: TGCAGTGCTCCCGTGGGCAGCCGAGAGACCCAGTACTTC. This codes for CSAPVGSRETQYF.

The chain has TRBV20-1 and TRBJ2-2, with TRBD2 identical over 12 bases. The CDR3 is made up of 16 amino acids. CDR1 is DFQATT and CDR2 is SNEGSKA in the germline V gene (reference sequence). J gave up 7 bases and V 3 bases, and 9 bases lay outside the gene matches. The CDR3 is CSASSLAGGRGGELFF. The CDR3, as DNA: TGCAGTGCTAGCTCCCTAGCGGGGGGGCGTGGCGGGGAGCTGTTTTTT.

At least ten counts were recorded for this clonotype. V and J are TRBV5-1 and TRBJ1-2, with D possibly matching TRBD1 (6 bases). V was shortened by 0 bases and J by 3 bases, with 9 bases between the two germline ends. Germline CDR1 and CDR2: SGHRS and YFSETQ. CDR3 size: 14 residues. CDR3 coding DNA: TGCGCCAGCAGCTTGGCGGACAGATACTATGGCTACACCTTC. It yields the protein CASSLADRYYGYTF.

Many counts were recorded for this clonotype. The genes are TRBV7-9 and TRBJ2-2; D gene ambiguous. The ends were cut back, 3 bases at V and 2 bases at J, with 16 bases in the middle. Germline CDR1 and CDR2: SEHNR and FQNEAQ (reference sequence). This CDR3 comprises 17 residues. CDR3 region: CASSFPSGHGNTGELFF. Here the CDR3 DNA reads TGTGCCAGCAGCTTCCCTTCTGGGCACGGAAACACCGGGGAGCTGTTTTTT.

This clonotype was detected a few times. The V gene is TRBV6-5, the J gene TRBJ2-5; D uncertain. The CDR3 spans 13 residues. CDR1 is MNHEY, CDR2 SVGAGI, per germline. Trimming stripped 2 bases from V and 5 bases from J, with 9 bases between. The CDR3 DNA is TGTGCCAGCAGTTACGGGCTAATGGAGACCCAGTACTTC. This sequence encodes CASSYGLMETQYF.